The entry below gives a single T cell receptor beta chain sequence along with its context. Its specificity is unknown. Repeated repertoire sampling spanned the course of chemoradiotherapy. These data are taken from a study of chemoradiotherapy in HPV16-positive cancers. For the study at large: A couple of HPV16-positive patients' cells yielded candidate HPV-specific clones and common motifs.

This CDR3 has 12 residues. Trimming cost V 5 bases and J 1 base, with 5 bases left between them. Germline CDR1 reads SGHVS; CDR2 reads FNYEAQ. Sequencing used immunoSEQ multiplex PCR; TCRdb keeps in-frame clones, though not all of them. The sample shows about 12,000 clones, roughly nine tenths of them seen only once. General study findings and limits: Candidate HPV-specific clones and E7-related TCR motifs grew in tumor during treatment. Better recurrence-free survival went with HPV-responsive T-cell expansion in HPV16-positive patients.

The V gene is TRBV7-6, the J gene TRBJ2-5; D is unresolved. The sequences come from blood, collected from a patient who underwent chemoradiotherapy. This receptor was identified in a human donor with HPV-associated anogenital cancer. The CDR3 nucleotides are TGTGCCAGCAGCGGGCTCCAAGAGACCCAGTACTTC. Its protein product is CASSGLQETQYF.